This is a list of T cell receptor beta chains from one sample in a study of regulatory T cells in long-lasting Graves disease. One entry per CDR3 protein results from TCRdb running MiXCR on the multiplex PCR reads. The sample gives 300,000 to 500,000 distinct CDR3 sequences, about a fifth of which show up once; around 20% is in the top ten. The source was peripheral blood mononuclear cells (PBMCs), collected when the disease was refractory, from a patient treated with antithyroid drugs. These receptors were collected from a female donor with Graves disease. CDR3s include the opening cysteine and the closing phenylalanine or tryptophan. D genes are given only for firm matches. Expanded clones are given a class, and other clones once, few, many or no size at all.

many	-	TRBV24-1	TRBJ1-5	CATSDLSRDQPQHF	TGTGCCACCAGTGATTTAAGCAGGGATCAGCCCCAGCATTTT
few	-	TRBV13	TRBJ1-4	CASSLRTENEKLFF	TGTGCCAGCAGCTTACGGACAGAAAATGAAAAACTGTTTTTT
-	TRBD1	TRBV7-2	TRBJ1-1	CASGLPGQGARAFF	TGTGCCAGCGGCTTACCGGGACAGGGGGCTCGGGCTTTCTTT
many	-	TRBV13	TRBJ1-6	CASSPRRINSPLHF	TGTGCCAGCAGCCCACGACGAATTAATTCACCCCTCCACTTT
many	-	TRBV2	TRBJ1-5	CASSGGGGNQPQHF	TGTGCCAGCAGTGGGGGCGGGGGTAATCAGCCCCAGCATTTT
-	TRBD1	TRBV19	TRBJ2-2	CASSSQAGTGGTGELFF	TGTGCCAGTAGTTCACAAGCCGGGACAGGGGGGACCGGGGAGCTGTTTTTT
few	-	TRBV6-2/TRBV6-3	TRBJ1-2	CASSEAVGTENYGYTF	TGTGCCAGCAGTGAAGCTGTGGGGACGGAAAACTATGGCTACACCTTC
many	-	TRBV7-8	TRBJ1-1	CASSLGPRNTEAFF	TGTGCCAGCAGTTTGGGCCCGCGGAACACTGAAGCTTTCTTT
-	TRBD2	TRBV5-5	TRBJ2-5	CASSLGGTSGKETQYF	TGTGCCAGCAGCTTGGGGGGGACTAGCGGTAAAGAGACCCAGTACTTC
many	-	TRBV7-3	TRBJ2-7	CASSSNYGTVSYEQYF	TGTGCCAGCAGCTCAAATTATGGGACTGTTTCCTACGAGCAGTACTTC
many	-	TRBV6-9	TRBJ1-2	CASSYSTQLAGVGGYTF	TGTGCCAGCAGTTACTCAACCCAACTAGCAGGGGTGGGCGGCTACACCTTC
-	-	TRBV2	TRBJ2-7	CASSEGLDEQYF	TGTGCCAGCAGTGAAGGGTTAGACGAGCAGTACTTC
few	TRBD2	TRBV5-6	TRBJ2-5	CASSPTSGLETQYF	TGTGCCAGCAGCCCGACTAGCGGGCTAGAGACCCAGTACTTC
few	-	TRBV12-3/TRBV12-4	TRBJ2-2	CASSFLGRANTGELFF	TGTGCCAGCAGTTTTTTAGGCAGGGCGAACACCGGGGAGCTGTTTTTT
many	TRBD1	TRBV20-1	TRBJ1-6	CSAPGQESSYNSPLHF	TGCAGTGCCCCAGGACAGGAGAGCTCCTATAATTCACCCCTCCACTTT
many	-	TRBV7-2	TRBJ2-5	CASSLDEWGGMAQYF	TGTGCCAGCAGCTTAGATGAATGGGGCGGGATGGCCCAGTACTTC
-	-	TRBV7-6	TRBJ2-5	CASSLSYGNQETQYF	TGTGCCAGCAGCTTATCCTACGGAAACCAAGAGACCCAGTACTTC
-	TRBD2	TRBV20-1	TRBJ2-7	CSAGLGEQYF	TGCAGTGCTGGACTAGGCGAGCAGTACTTC
many	TRBD1	TRBV3-1	TRBJ1-4	CASSAQNRGHNEKLFF	TGTGCCAGCAGCGCCCAAAACAGGGGCCATAATGAAAAACTGTTTTTT
many	-	TRBV13	TRBJ2-4	CASSLRGAKNIQYF	TGTGCCAGCAGCCTCAGGGGAGCCAAAAACATTCAGTACTTC
-	-	TRBV7-2	TRBJ2-1	CASVSPGLNNEQFF	TGTGCCAGCGTTTCCCCCGGTTTAAACAATGAGCAGTTCTTC
few	-	TRBV6-2/TRBV6-3	TRBJ1-6	CASSYPGRINSPPHF	TGTGCCAGCAGTTACCCGGGACGGATTAATTCACCCCCCCACTTT
-	TRBD1	TRBV25-1	TRBJ2-5	CASSLGGTGGQETQYF	TGTGCCAGCAGTTTGGGGGGGACAGGGGGTCAAGAGACCCAGTACTTC
many	-	TRBV2	TRBJ1-2	CASSEPGSTNYGYTF	TGTGCCAGCAGTGAACCGGGTTCTACTAACTATGGCTACACCTTC
many	-	TRBV6-5	TRBJ1-1	CASSYSSGAVDTEAFF	TGTGCCAGCAGTTACTCGAGTGGGGCGGTAGACACTGAAGCTTTCTTT